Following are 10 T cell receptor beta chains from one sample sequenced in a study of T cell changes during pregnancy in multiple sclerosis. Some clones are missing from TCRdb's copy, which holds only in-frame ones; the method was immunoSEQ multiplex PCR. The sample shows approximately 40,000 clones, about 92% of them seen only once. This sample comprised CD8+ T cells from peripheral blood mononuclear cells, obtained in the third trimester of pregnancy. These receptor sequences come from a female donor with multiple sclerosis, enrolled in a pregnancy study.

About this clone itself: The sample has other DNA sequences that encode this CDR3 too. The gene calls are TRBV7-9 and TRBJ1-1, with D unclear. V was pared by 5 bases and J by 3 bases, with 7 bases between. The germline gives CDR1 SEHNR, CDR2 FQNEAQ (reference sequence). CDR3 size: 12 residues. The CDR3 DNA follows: TGTGCCAGCAGCCCCGGTTACACTGAAGCTTTCTTT. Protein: CASSPGYTEAFF. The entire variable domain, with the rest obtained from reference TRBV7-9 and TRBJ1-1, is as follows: DTGVSQNPRHKITKRGQNVTFRCDPISEHNRLYWYRQTLGQGPEFLTYFQNEAQLEKSRLLSDRFSAERPKGSFSTLEIQRTEQGDSAMYLCASSPGYTEAFFGQGTRLTVV.

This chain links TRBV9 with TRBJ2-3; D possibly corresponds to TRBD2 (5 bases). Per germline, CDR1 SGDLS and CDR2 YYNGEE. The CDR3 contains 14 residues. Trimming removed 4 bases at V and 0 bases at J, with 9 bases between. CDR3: CASSPGTSTDTQYF. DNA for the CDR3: TGTGCCAGCAGCCCGGGAACCAGCACAGATACGCAGTATTTT.

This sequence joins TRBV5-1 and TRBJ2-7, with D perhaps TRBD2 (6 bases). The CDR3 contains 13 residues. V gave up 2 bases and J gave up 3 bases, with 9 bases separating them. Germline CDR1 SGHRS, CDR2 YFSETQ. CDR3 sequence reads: CASSFGGNYEQYF. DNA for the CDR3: TGCGCCAGCAGCTTTGGCGGGAACTACGAGCAGTACTTC. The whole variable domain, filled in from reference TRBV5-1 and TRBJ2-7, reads KAGVTQTPRYLIKTRGQQVTLSCSPISGHRSVSWYQQTPGQGLQFLFEYFSETQRNKGNFPGRFSGRQFSNSRSEMNVSTLELGDSALYLCASSFGGNYEQYFGPGTRLTVT.

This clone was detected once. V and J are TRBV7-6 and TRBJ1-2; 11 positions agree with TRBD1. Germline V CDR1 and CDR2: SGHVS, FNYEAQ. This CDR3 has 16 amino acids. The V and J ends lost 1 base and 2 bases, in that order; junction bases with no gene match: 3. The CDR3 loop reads CASSLGGQGENYGYTF. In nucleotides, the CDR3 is TGTGCCAGCAGCTTAGGGGGACAGGGGGAGAACTATGGCTACACCTTC.

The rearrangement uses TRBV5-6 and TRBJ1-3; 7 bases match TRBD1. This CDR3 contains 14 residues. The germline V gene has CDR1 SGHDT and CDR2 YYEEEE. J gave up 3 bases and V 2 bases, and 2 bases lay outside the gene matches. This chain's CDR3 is CASSFQGVGNTIYF. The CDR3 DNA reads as TGTGCCAGCAGCTTCCAGGGGGTTGGAAACACCATATATTTT.

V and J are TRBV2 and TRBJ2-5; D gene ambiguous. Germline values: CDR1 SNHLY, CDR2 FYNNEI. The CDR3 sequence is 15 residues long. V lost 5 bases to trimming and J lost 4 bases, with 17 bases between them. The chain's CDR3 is CASSRLDPSGETQYF. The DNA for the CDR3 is TGTGCCAGCAGTAGACTCGACCCGTCCGGAGAGACCCAGTACTTC.

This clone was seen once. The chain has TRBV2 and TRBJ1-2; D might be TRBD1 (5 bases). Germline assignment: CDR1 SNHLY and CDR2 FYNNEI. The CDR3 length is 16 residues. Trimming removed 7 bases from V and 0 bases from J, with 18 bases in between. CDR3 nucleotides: TGTGCCAGCACCCCAAGCCCACAGGCGGCTAACTATGGCTACACCTTC. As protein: CASTPSPQAANYGYTF.

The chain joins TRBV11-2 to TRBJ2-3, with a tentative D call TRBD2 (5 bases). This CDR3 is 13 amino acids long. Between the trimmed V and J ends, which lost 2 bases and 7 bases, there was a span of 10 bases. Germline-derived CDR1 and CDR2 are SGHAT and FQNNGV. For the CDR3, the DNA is TGTGCCAGCAGCTTAAATCCGGGAAATACGCAGTATTTT. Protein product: CASSLNPGNTQYF.

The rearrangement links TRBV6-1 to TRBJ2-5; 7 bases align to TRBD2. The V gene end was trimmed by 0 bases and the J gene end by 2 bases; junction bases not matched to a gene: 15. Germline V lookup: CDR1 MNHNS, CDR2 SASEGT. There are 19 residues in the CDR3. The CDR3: CASSEAPGGSGRDQETQYF. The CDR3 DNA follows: TGTGCCAGCAGTGAAGCTCCTGGTGGATCGGGGAGGGATCAAGAGACCCAGTACTTC.

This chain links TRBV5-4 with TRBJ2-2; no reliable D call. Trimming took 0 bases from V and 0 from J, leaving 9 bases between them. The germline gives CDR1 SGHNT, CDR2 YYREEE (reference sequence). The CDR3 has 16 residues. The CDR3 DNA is TGTGCCAGCAGCTTGGCCAGCGTAGCGAACACCGGGGAGCTGTTTTTT. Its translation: CASSLASVANTGELFF. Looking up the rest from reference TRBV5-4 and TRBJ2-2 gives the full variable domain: ETGVTQSPTHLIKTRGQQVTLRCSSQSGHNTVSWYQQALGQGPQFIFQYYREEENGRGNFPPRFSGLQFPNYSSELNVNALELDDSALYLCASSLASVANTGELFFGEGSRLTVL.